Listed below are T cell receptor beta chains from one sample, sequenced in a study of blood T cell repertoires in COVID-19. TCRdb's copy holds only in-frame clones and misses some; the assay was immunoSEQ multiplex PCR. The sample has over 15,000 clones, around three quarters seen once. Source material: peripheral blood. These receptors were collected from a man in his 70s with active or convalescent COVID-19. Each CDR3 is given with its conserved first and last residue. D genes are given only for firm matches. Size is omitted from some rows. Given values are once, few, many or a class for expanded clones.

-	-	TRBV12-1	TRBJ2-1	TGTGCCAGCAGCCGGCTAGCGGGGGAAAATGAGCAGTTCTTC	CASSRLAGENEQFF
-	TRBD1	TRBV30	TRBJ1-6	TGTGCCTGGAGTTCCCCCGGGACAGGAGGTTCACCCCTCCACTTT	CAWSSPGTGGSPLHF
few	-	TRBV7-9	TRBJ2-3	TGTGCCAGCAGCTCCCGGACCGGTAGCGAAGATACGCAGTATTTT	CASSSRTGSEDTQYF
-	TRBD2	TRBV11-2	TRBJ2-2	TGTGCCAGCAGCTTAGACCGGACTAGCGGGGGGACCCTTGACAGGGAGCTGTTTTTT	CASSLDRTSGGTLDRELFF
-	TRBD1	TRBV7-2	TRBJ2-7	TGTGCCAGCAGCGCGGACAGGGGAGACGAGCAGTACTTC	CASSADRGDEQYF
-	-	TRBV9	TRBJ1-1	TGTGCCAGCAGCGTTACCCAGGGAATGAACACTGAAGCTTTCTTT	CASSVTQGMNTEAFF
once	-	TRBV5-1	TRBJ2-2	TGCGCCAGCAGCTTCACCACCGCGGACACCGGGGAGCTGTTTTTT	CASSFTTADTGELFF
-	TRBD1	TRBV28	TRBJ1-2	TGTGCCAGCAGTCTACAGGGGCCCCCCTATGGCTACACCTTC	CASSLQGPPYGYTF
-	TRBD1	TRBV30	TRBJ1-3	TGTGCCTGGAGAGAAAACAGGGGAGCTGGAAACACCATATATTTT	CAWRENRGAGNTIYF
-	-	TRBV3-1/TRBV3-2	TRBJ2-5	TGTGCCAGCAGCCGCGTGGGCAGCCGAGAGACCCAGTACTTC	CASSRVGSRETQYF
-	-	TRBV6-5	TRBJ2-2	TGTGCCAGCAGTTACTCCCGACTCGGGGAGCTGTTTTTT	CASSYSRLGELFF
-	TRBD1	TRBV6-5	TRBJ1-1	TGTGCCAGCAGTTACCGGACAGGGGCTGGCGAAGCTTTCTTT	CASSYRTGAGEAFF
-	-	TRBV7-9	TRBJ1-1	TGTGCCAGCAGCTTTTATAGTGGCACTGAAGCTTTCTTT	CASSFYSGTEAFF
-	TRBD1	TRBV30	TRBJ1-1	TGTGCCTGGAGTGGACAGGGAAGGACTGAAGCTTTCTTT	CAWSGQGRTEAFF
few	-	TRBV28	TRBJ1-5	TGTGCCAGCAGTTTATTTTCCCGCGCTGTAAATCAGCCCCAGCATTTT	CASSLFSRAVNQPQHF
-	-	TRBV5-1	TRBJ2-5	TGCGCCAGCAGCTTGGATCCGGGATTAGGAGAGACCCAGTACTTC	CASSLDPGLGETQYF
-	TRBD1	TRBV11-1	TRBJ2-5	TGTGCCAGCAGCGATCCGGGACAGCAAGAGACCCAGTACTTC	CASSDPGQQETQYF
-	-	TRBV6-1	TRBJ2-3	TGTGCCAGCAGTGAAGCTTGGGGGGTGGGGGCAGATACGCAGTATTTT	CASSEAWGVGADTQYF
-	TRBD2	TRBV4-3	TRBJ2-3	TGCGCCAGCAGCCAAGAAGCGGGGGGGCTGGCAGATACGCAGTATTTT	CASSQEAGGLADTQYF
-	TRBD2	TRBV18	TRBJ2-5	TGTGCCAGCTCACCATCGGTAGCGGGGGCTCCAGAGACCCAGTACTTC	CASSPSVAGAPETQYF
-	TRBD1	TRBV2	TRBJ1-2	TGTGCCAGCAGCGGTGGACAGGGGAACTATGGCTACACCTTC	CASSGGQGNYGYTF
few	TRBD1	TRBV5-6	TRBJ1-2	TGTGCCAGCAGCTCCTGGACAGGAATTGGCTACACCTTC	CASSSWTGIGYTF
once	TRBD1	TRBV28	TRBJ1-1	TGTGCCAGCCCCCCCAGTGGGGACAGGGCTAATGAAGCTTTCTTT	CASPPSGDRANEAFF
-	TRBD2	TRBV18	TRBJ2-5	TGTGCCAGCTCACCCGGGGAGGGGACCCAGTACTTC	CASSPGEGTQYF
-	TRBD1	TRBV5-4	TRBJ2-4	TGTGCCAGCAGTTCCGGGACAGGAGACATTCAGTACTTC	CASSSGTGDIQYF
-	-	TRBV4-1	TRBJ2-1	TGCGCCAGCAGCCCCGGAGAGGGATTACGCGAGCAGTTCTTC	CASSPGEGLREQFF
-	TRBD1	TRBV18	TRBJ2-2	TGTGCCAGCTCACCAGTTGGACAGGGGGTAGGCGGTATGGGAACCGGGGAGCTGTTTTTT	CASSPVGQGVGGMGTGELFF
-	TRBD1	TRBV30	TRBJ1-2	TGTGCCTGGAGTGTACTGGTAACAGGGGGCTATGGCTACACCTTC	CAWSVLVTGGYGYTF